A single sample gave rise to the 6 T cell receptor beta chains below, sequenced in a study of blood T cell repertoires in COVID-19 (dated by TCRdb to the early 2020s). Library construction relied on the immunoSEQ multiplex PCR assay. TCRdb obtained this table from immuneACCESS and retained in-frame rearrangements with V and J assigned. These tables miss some clones; where compared with another copy, unresolved V genes account for less than half of the shortfall, and the remainder is unexplained. This sample lists roughly 32,000 clones; roughly 80% were detected once. The top ten clones comprise over 12% of the sample. Source material: peripheral blood. These TCRs come from a man older than 75 with active or convalescent COVID-19.

In its sample, this clone was seen once. The chain has TRBV28 and TRBJ1-1; 10 bases match TRBD1. Trimming at V came to 4 bases and at J to 1 base, leaving 3 bases not matched to a gene. The CDR3 is 15 residues long. Germline values: CDR1 MDHEN, CDR2 SYDVKM. This CDR3 is CASSSWTGGNTEAFF. The DNA for the CDR3 is TGTGCCAGCAGTTCCTGGACAGGGGGGAACACTGAAGCTTTCTTT.

CDR3 region: CASSRIGSGSIGVGGELFF. CDR3 coding DNA: TGTGCCAGCAGCCGAATTGGTAGCGGGAGTATCGGTGTGGGCGGGGAGCTGTTTTTT. The rearrangement links TRBV3-1 (or the pseudogene TRBV3-2) to TRBJ2-2; 9 positions agree with TRBD2. CDR3 size: 19 residues. The junction had 19 bases not matched to a gene; V was cut back by 4 bases and J by 7 bases. Germline V gene lookup returns CDR1 LGHDT and CDR2 YNNKEL (reference sequence).

This clone was detected only a few times. The chain joins TRBV7-9 to TRBJ2-7; 8 bases are shared with TRBD2. Germline CDR1 and CDR2: SEHNR and FQNEAQ (reference sequence). The CDR3 loop spans 14 amino acids. V lost 1 base and J lost 6; bases outside the gene matches: 5. The CDR3 loop is CASSLVAGSFEQYF. The CDR3, as DNA: TGTGCCAGCAGCTTAGTAGCGGGAAGCTTCGAGCAGTACTTC. Using reference TRBV7-9 and TRBJ2-7 for the parts outside the CDR3, the full variable domain is DTGVSQNPRHKITKRGQNVTFRCDPISEHNRLYWYRQTLGQGPEFLTYFQNEAQLEKSRLLSDRFSAERPKGSFSTLEIQRTEQGDSAMYLCASSLVAGSFEQYFGPGTRLTVT.

CDR3 coding DNA: TGTGCCAGCAGCTTAGGTGGGGGGAAGGGGGAGCAGTACTTC. As protein: CASSLGGGKGEQYF. The chain employs TRBV11-3 and TRBJ2-7, with D maybe TRBD2 (6 bases). V gave up 1 base and J gave up 7 bases, with 14 bases separating them. The CDR3 covers 14 residues. Germline V gene lookup returns CDR1 SGHNT and CDR2 YENEEA.

The genes are TRBV5-1 and TRBJ2-3; the D gene is possibly TRBD1 (6 bases). CDR1 is SGHRS and CDR2 is YFSETQ in the germline V gene. V dropped 5 bases and J dropped 0 bases, with 10 bases sitting between them. This CDR3 has 14 amino acids. The CDR3 loop reads CASRQGLSTDTQYF. CDR3 bases: TGCGCCAGCAGGCAGGGGCTAAGCACAGATACGCAGTATTTT. The full variable domain, its missing parts supplied by reference TRBV5-1 and TRBJ2-3, is KAGVTQTPRYLIKTRGQQVTLSCSPISGHRSVSWYQQTPGQGLQFLFEYFSETQRNKGNFPGRFSGRQFSNSRSEMNVSTLELGDSALYLCASRQGLSTDTQYFGPGTRLTVL.

The V gene is TRBV7-6, the J gene TRBJ2-3; 14 nucleotides match TRBD2. V shed 5 bases and J 0 bases; nucleotides not matched to a gene: 7. The CDR3 runs 18 residues. Germline lookup yields CDR1 SGHVS and CDR2 FNYEAQ. The CDR3 reads CASSRGLAGAVSTDTQYF. The CDR3 coding sequence is TGTGCCAGCAGCAGGGGACTAGCGGGAGCGGTTAGCACAGATACGCAGTATTTT.